This T cell receptor (beta chain) was sequenced in a study of blood T cell repertoires in COVID-19. Original methodology: Reference gene primer amplification gave estimated nucleated cell counts. The table came from immunoSEQ multiplex PCR; TCRdb's copy has only in-frame clones and leaves some out. From that table come the V and J calls and clone size; the DNA was used to work out D and trimming. The sample shows around 500,000 clones, approximately 87% of them seen only once. The CDR3 is 15 amino acids. The junction had 4 bases not matched to a gene; V was cut back by 5 bases and J by 4 bases. CDR1 and CDR2 from the germline V gene are SGHTA and FQGNSA.

The clonotype comes from a middle-aged woman who had recovered from COVID-19. The chain employs TRBV7-2 and TRBJ2-7; 14 bases align to TRBD2. Input material: PBMCs or T cells enriched from blood (not recorded which). In DNA form, the CDR3 reads TGTGCCAGCAGCCGGGGGACTAGCGGGAGTTACGAGCAGTACTTC. Amino acids: CASSRGTSGSYEQYF.